This TCR beta chain came from a study of blood T cell repertoires in COVID-19. The CDR3 contains 15 residues. V dropped 3 bases and J dropped 6; count of bases not matched to a gene: 7. The germline V gene encodes CDR1 MDHEN and CDR2 SYDVKM. Assay: immunoSEQ multiplex PCR; the TCRdb copy retains only in-frame clones and omits some. The table shows 200,000 to 250,000 clones, with 80% occurring only once. V usage is TRBV28 and J usage is TRBJ2-3, with 9 positions matching TRBD2. The source material was peripheral blood. The receptor was isolated from a human donor in a cohort sampled during active COVID-19. This CDR3 is CASSFRGRAGDTQYF. DNA for the CDR3: TGTGCCAGCAGTTTCCGCGGGAGGGCCGGTGATACGCAGTATTTT.